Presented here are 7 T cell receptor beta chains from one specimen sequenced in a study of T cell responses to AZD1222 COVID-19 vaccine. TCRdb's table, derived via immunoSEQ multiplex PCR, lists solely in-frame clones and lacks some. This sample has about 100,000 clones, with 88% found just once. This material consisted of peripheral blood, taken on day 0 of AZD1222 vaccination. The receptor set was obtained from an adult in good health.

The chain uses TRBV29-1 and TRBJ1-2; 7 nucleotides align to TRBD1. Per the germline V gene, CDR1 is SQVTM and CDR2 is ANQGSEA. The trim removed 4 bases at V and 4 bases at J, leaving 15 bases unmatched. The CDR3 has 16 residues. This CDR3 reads CSVGGQGGSFAYGYTF. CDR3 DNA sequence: TGCAGCGTTGGGGGCCAGGGGGGCTCTTTCGCCTATGGCTACACCTTC.

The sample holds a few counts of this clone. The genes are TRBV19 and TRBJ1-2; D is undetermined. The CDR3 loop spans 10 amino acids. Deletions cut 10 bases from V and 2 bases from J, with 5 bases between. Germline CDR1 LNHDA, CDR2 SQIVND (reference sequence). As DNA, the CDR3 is TGTGCCACAGGCAACTATGGCTACACCTTC. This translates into CATGNYGYTF.

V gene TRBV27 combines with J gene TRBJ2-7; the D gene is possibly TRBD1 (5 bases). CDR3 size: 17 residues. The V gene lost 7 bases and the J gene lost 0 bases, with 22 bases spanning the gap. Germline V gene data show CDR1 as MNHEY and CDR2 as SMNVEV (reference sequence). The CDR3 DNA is TGTGCCAGCAAAGGTTATACAACAAGGACAAACTCCTACGAGCAGTACTTC. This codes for CASKGYTTRTNSYEQYF.

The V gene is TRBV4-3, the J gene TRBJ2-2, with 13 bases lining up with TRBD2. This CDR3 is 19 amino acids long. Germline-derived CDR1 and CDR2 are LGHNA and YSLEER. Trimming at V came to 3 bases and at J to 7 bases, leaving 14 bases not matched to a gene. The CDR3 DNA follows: TGCGCCAGCAGCCAGTCTACCCGAGGGGGACTAGCGGGAATCGGGGAGCTGTTTTTT. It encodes CASSQSTRGGLAGIGELFF.

CDR3 sequence (DNA): TGTGCCAGCTCACCACCGGTCGCAGGGGGCATAAATCAGCCCCAGCATTTT. It translates to CASSPPVAGGINQPQHF. The chain couples TRBV18 to TRBJ1-5, with 8 nucleotides matching TRBD1. The junction had 8 bases not matched to a gene; V was cut back by 0 bases and J by 4 bases. From germline, CDR1 is KGHSH and CDR2 LQKENI. The CDR3 is made up of 17 amino acids.

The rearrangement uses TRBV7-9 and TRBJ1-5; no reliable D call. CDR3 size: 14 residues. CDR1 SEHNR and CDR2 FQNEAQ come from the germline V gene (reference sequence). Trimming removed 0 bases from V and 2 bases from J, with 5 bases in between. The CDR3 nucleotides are TGTGCCAGCAGCTTAGCGGGAGGCAATCAGCCCCAGCATTTT. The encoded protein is CASSLAGGNQPQHF.

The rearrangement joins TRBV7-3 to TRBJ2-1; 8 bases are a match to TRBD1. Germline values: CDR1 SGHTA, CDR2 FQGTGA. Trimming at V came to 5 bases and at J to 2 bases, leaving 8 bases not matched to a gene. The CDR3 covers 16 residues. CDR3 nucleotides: TGTGCCAGCAGCGATCTCGACAGGGGTCCCTACAATGAGCAGTTCTTC. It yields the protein CASSDLDRGPYNEQFF.